Below are 5 T cell receptor beta chains sequenced from a single sample in a study of neurological immune-mediated disorders. TCRdb re-called the 5' RACE reads with MiXCR, one entry per CDR3 protein. The data hold about 62,000 distinct CDR3 sequences, with 3.5% to 4.5% observed a single time. Sequenced: PBMCs. The receptors originated from a woman aged 45-60 years with multiple sclerosis.

There are many counts of this clonotype. The V call is TRBV12-3 or TRBV12-4, the J call TRBJ1-4; 8 nucleotides agree with TRBD1. V lost 4 bases and J lost 7; bases outside the gene matches: 8. The CDR3 consists of 15 residues. CDR3 in DNA: TGTGCCAGCAGTTCCGGACAGGGAAGTTTTGAAAAACTGTTTTTT. Its translation is CASSSGQGSFEKLFF.

This clonotype came up many times. The chain is built from TRBV7-2 and TRBJ2-7; 10 nucleotides match TRBD2. The junction had 6 bases not matched to a gene; V was cut back by 5 bases and J by 2 bases. The CDR3 extends over 15 amino acids. The germline gives CDR1 SGHTA, CDR2 FQGNSA. CDR3 residues: CASSLGTSAAYEQYF. CDR3 DNA: TGTGCCAGCAGCCTCGGGACTAGCGCTGCCTACGAGCAGTACTTC.

There are many counts of this clonotype. V and J are TRBV20-1 and TRBJ2-5; TRBD2 agrees at 13 bases. With 5 bases clipped from V and 2 bases from J, the junction kept 8 bases outside the gene matches. CDR3 size: 16 residues. Germline CDR1 DFQATT, CDR2 SNEGSKA (reference sequence). CDR3 coding DNA: TGCAGTGCTCTAACTAGCGGGAGGGGTGGACAAGAGACCCAGTACTTC. This sequence encodes CSALTSGRGGQETQYF.

The chain uses TRBV24-1 and TRBJ2-7; D is perhaps TRBD1 or TRBD2 (5 bases each). The CDR3 contains 14 residues. V lost 3 bases and J 3 bases, leaving 11 bases between the germline ends. CDR1 is KGHDR and CDR2 is SFDVKD in the germline V gene. The CDR3 loop is CATSDRGAGYEQYF. As DNA, the CDR3 is TGTGCCACCAGTGATCGAGGGGCAGGCTACGAGCAGTACTTC.

The rearrangement uses TRBV6-6 and TRBJ2-3, with D possibly being TRBD1 (5 bases). V dropped 4 bases and J dropped 0 bases, with 14 bases sitting between them. This CDR3 is 16 amino acids long. Germline V gene lookup returns CDR1 MNHNY and CDR2 SVGAGI (reference sequence). The DNA for the CDR3 is TGTGCCAGCAGTTCCCCGACAGTTACTAGCACAGATACGCAGTATTTT. Translating it yields CASSSPTVTSTDTQYF.